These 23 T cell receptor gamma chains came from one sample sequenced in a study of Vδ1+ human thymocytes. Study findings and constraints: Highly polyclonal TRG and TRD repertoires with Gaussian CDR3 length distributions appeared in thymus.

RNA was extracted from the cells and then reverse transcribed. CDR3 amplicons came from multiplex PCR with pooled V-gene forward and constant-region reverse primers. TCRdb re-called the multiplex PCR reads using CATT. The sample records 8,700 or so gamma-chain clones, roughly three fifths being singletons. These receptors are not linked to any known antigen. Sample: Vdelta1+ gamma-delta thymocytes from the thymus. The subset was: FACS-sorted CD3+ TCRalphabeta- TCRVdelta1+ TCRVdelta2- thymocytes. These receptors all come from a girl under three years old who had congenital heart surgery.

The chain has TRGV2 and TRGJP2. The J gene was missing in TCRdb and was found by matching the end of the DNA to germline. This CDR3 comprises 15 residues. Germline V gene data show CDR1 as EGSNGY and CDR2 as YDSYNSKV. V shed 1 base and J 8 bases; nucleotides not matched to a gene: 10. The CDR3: CATWDGHGGDWIKTF. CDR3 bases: TGTGCCACCTGGGACGGCCATGGGGGGGATTGGATCAAGACGTTT.

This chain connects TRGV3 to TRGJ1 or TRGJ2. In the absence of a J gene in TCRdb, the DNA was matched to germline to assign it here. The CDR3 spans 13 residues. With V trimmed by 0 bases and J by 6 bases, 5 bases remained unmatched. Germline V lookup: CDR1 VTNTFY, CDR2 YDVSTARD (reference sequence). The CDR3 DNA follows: TGTGCCACCTGGGACAGGCATTGTTATAAGAAACTCTTT. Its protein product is CATWDRHCYKKLF.

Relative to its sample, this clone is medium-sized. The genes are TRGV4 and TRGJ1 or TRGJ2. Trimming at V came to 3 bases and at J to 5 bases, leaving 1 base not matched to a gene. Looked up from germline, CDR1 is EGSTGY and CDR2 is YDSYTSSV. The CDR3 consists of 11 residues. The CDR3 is CATWDNYKKLF. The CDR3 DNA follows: TGTGCCACCTGGGATAATTATAAGAAACTCTTT.

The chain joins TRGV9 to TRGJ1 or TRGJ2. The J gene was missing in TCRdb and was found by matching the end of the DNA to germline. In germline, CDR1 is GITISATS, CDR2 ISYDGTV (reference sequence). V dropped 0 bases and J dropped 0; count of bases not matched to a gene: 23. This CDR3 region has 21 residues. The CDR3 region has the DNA TGTGCCTTGTGGGAGGTGGAACTCTGTAGAGGATGTGGAGAGAATTATTATAAGAAACTCTTT. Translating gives CALWEVELCRGCGENYYKKLF.

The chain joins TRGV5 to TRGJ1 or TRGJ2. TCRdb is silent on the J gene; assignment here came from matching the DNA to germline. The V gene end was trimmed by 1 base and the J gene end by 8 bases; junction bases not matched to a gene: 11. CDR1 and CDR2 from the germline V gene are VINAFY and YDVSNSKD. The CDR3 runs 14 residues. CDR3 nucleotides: TGTGCCACCTGGGACAGTAGCCGTCTTAATAAGAAACTCTTT. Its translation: CATWDSSRLNKKLF.

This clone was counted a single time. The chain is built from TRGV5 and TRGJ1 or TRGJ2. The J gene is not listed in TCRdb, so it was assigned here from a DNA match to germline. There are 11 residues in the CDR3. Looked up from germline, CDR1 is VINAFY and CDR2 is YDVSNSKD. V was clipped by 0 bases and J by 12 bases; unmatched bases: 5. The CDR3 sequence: CATWDRLRKLF. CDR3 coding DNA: TGTGCCACCTGGGACAGGCTAAGGAAACTCTTT.

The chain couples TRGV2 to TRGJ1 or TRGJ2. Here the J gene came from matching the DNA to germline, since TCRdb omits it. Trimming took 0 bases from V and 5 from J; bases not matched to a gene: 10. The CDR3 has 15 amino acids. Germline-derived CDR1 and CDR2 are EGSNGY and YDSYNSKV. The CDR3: CATWDGPTFHYKKLF. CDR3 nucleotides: TGTGCCACCTGGGACGGGCCCACCTTTCATTATAAGAAACTCTTT.

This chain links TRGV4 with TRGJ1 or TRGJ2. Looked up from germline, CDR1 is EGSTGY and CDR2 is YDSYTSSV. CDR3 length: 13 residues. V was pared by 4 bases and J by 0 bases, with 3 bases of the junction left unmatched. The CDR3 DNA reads TGTGCCACCTGGGACTCGAATTATTATAAGAAACTCTTT. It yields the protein CATWDSNYYKKLF.

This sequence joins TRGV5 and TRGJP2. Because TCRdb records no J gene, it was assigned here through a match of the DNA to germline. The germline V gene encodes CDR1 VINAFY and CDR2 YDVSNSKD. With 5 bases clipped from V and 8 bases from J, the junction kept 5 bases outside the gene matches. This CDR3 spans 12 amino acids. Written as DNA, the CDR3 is TGTGCCACCTGGGCTGGGGATTGGATCAAGACGTTT. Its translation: CATWAGDWIKTF.

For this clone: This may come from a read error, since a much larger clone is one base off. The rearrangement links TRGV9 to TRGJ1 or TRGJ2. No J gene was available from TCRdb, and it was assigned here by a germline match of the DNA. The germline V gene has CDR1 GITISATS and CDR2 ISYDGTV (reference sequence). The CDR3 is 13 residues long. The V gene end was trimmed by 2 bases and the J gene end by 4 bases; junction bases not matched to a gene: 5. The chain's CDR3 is CALWEAKYYKKLF. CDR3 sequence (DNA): TGTGCCTTGTGGGAGGCGAAGTATTATAAGAAACTCTTT.

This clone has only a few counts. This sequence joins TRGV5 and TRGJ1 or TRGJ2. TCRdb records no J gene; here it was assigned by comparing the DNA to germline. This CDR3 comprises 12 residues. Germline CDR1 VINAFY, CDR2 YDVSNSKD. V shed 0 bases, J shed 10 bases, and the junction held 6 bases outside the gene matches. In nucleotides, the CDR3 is TGTGCCACCTGGGACAGGCCGAAGAAGAAACTCTTT. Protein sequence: CATWDRPKKKLF.

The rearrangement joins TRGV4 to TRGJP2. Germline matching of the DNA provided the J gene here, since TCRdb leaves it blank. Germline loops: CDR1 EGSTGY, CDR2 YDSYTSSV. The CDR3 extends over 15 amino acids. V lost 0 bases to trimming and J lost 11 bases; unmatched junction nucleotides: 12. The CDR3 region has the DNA TGTGCCACCTGGGATGGGCCGAGTTGTCTGTGGATCAAGACGTTT. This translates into CATWDGPSCLWIKTF.

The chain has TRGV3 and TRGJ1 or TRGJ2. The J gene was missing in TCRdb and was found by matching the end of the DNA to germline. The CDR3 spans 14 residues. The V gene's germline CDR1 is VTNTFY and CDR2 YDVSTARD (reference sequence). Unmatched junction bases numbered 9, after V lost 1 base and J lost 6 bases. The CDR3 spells CATWDSRVSYKKLF. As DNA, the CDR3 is TGTGCCACCTGGGACAGCCGGGTGAGTTATAAGAAACTCTTT.

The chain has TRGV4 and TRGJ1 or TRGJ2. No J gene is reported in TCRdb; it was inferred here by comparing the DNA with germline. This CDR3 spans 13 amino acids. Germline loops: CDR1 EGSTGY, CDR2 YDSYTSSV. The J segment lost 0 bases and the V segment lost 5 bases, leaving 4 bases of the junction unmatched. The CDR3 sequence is CATWVPNYYKKLF. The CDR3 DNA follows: TGTGCCACCTGGGTTCCGAATTATTATAAGAAACTCTTT.

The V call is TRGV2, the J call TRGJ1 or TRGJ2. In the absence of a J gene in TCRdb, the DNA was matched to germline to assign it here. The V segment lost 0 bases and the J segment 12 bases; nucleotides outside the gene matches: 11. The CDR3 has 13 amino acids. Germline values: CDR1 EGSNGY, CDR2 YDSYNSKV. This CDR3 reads CATWDGPTYGKLF. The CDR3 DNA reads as TGTGCCACCTGGGACGGGCCCACTTATGGGAAACTCTTT.

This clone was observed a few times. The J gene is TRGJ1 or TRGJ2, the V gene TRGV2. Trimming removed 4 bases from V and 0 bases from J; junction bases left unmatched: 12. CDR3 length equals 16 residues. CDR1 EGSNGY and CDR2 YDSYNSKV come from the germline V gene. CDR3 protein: CATWDPQPQNYYKKLF. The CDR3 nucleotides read TGTGCCACCTGGGATCCGCAACCCCAGAATTATTATAAGAAACTCTTT.

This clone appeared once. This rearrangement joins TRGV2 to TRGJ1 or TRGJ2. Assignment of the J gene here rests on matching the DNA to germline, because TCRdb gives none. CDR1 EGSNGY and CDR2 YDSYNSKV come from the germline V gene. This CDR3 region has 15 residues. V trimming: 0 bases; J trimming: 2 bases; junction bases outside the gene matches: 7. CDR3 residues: CATWDGPGYYYKKLF. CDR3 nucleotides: TGTGCCACCTGGGACGGGCCCGGGTATTATTATAAGAAACTCTTT.

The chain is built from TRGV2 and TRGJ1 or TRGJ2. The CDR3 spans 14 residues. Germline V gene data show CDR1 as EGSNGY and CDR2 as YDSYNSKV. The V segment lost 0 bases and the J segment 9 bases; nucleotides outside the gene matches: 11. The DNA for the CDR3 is TGTGCCACCTGGGACGGGCGAAAGGCGCTTAAGAAACTCTTT. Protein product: CATWDGRKALKKLF.

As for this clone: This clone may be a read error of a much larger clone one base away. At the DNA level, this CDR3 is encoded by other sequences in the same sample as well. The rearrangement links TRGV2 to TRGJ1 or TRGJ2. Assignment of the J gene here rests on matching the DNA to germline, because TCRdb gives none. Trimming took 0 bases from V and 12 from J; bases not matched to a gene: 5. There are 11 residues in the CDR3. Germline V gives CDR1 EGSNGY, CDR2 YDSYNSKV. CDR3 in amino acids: CATWDGRRKLF. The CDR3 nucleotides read TGTGCCACCTGGGACGGGCGGAGGAAACTCTTT.

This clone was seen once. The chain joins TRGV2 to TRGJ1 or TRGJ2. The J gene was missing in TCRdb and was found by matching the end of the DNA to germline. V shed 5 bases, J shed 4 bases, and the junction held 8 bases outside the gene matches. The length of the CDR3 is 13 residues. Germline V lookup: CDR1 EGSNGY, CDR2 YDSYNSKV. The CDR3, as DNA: TGTGCCACCTGGGGCGGACCGTATTATAAGAAACTCTTT. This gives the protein CATWGGPYYKKLF.

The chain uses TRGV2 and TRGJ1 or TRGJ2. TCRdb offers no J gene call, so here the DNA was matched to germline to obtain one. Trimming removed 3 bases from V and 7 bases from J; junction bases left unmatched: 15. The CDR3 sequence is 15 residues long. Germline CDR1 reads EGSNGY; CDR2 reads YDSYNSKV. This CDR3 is CATWDRLLFYYKKLF. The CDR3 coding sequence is TGTGCCACCTGGGACAGGCTCCTATTCTACTATAAGAAACTCTTT.

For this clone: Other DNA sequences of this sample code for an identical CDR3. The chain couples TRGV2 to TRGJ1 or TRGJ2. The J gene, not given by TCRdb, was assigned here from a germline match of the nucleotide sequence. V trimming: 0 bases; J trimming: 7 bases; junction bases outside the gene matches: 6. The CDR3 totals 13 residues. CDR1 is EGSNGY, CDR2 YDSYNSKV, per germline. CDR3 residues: CATWDGRGYKKLF. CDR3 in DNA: TGTGCCACCTGGGACGGGCGAGGGTATAAGAAACTCTTT.

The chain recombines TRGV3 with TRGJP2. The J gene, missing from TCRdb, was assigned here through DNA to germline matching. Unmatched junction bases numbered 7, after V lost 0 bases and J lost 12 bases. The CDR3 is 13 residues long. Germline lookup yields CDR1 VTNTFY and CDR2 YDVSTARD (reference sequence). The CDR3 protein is CATWDRKGRIKTF. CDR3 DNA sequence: TGTGCCACCTGGGACAGGAAGGGGAGGATCAAGACGTTT.